The rows below give T cell receptor beta chains drawn from one sample of a study of blood T cell repertoires in COVID-19. Only in-frame clones appear in the TCRdb table, and some are missing; sequencing was by immunoSEQ multiplex PCR. Of some 130,000 clones listed, 88% are singletons. The sample consisted of peripheral blood. Receptors were obtained from a man in his forties or fifties with acute or convalescent COVID-19. CDR3s include the opening cysteine and the closing phenylalanine or tryptophan. A D gene is named only where the DNA matches it firmly. Where a row states a size, it is once, few, many or the class of an expanded clone; other rows omit it.

abundance	len	j_gene	d_gene	v_gene	CDR3nt	CDR3aa
.	14	TRBJ1-1	.	TRBV5-5	TGTGCCAGCAGCTTGGCAGGGCATACGGCTGAAGCTTTCTTT	CASSLAGHTAEAFF
few	14	TRBJ2-7	TRBD2	TRBV27	TGTGCCAGCAGTTTGGGGGGGAGCTCCTACGAGCAGTACTTC	CASSLGGSSYEQYF
.	14	TRBJ1-2	TRBD1	TRBV9	TGTGCCAGCAGCGCCCAAAGGGGGCGGTATGGCTACACCTTC	CASSAQRGRYGYTF
.	16	TRBJ1-1	TRBD1	TRBV19	TGTGCCAGTAGGGGAGACCTGACAGGGACGAACACTGAAGCTTTCTTT	CASRGDLTGTNTEAFF
.	10	TRBJ2-2	.	TRBV20-1	TGCAGTGTCGGAGCCGGGGAGCTGTTTTTT	CSVGAGELFF
.	15	TRBJ2-7	TRBD1	TRBV7-2	TGTGCCAGCAGCGCACAGGGACAGGGTGCGTACGAGCAGTACTTC	CASSAQGQGAYEQYF
.	15	TRBJ1-1	.	TRBV18	TGTGCCAGCTCACCGTGGACTGGAGAGAACACTGAAGCTTTCTTT	CASSPWTGENTEAFF
.	15	TRBJ1-2	.	TRBV28	TGTGCCAGCAGTTTTCCGAGGCCACCCTGGGAGGGCTACACCTTC	CASSFPRPPWEGYTF
.	20	TRBJ1-2	.	TRBV21-1	TGTGCCAGCAGCAAAGAAGGGGGGCGAAAGGACAGGGCTCCTAACTATGGCTACACCTTC	CASSKEGGRKDRAPNYGYTF
few	15	TRBJ1-1	TRBD1	TRBV5-5	TGTGCCAGCAGCTCAATAGGACAGGTGAACACTGAAGCTTTCTTT	CASSSIGQVNTEAFF
.	14	TRBJ1-4	.	TRBV9	TGTGCCAGCAGCGTCGACAGCACTAATGAAAAACTGTTTTTT	CASSVDSTNEKLFF
.	14	TRBJ1-2	.	TRBV5-1	TGCGCCAGCAGTTCAACGGGAGGTGGCTATGGCTACACCTTC	CASSSTGGGYGYTF
once	15	TRBJ1-2	TRBD1	TRBV28	TGTGCCAGCAGTTTAAGGGACAGGGAAGTGGGGGGCTACACCTTC	CASSLRDREVGGYTF
.	18	TRBJ1-6	TRBD1	TRBV19	TGTGCCAGTAGTATAGCCCGCAGGGGGACGACCTATAATTCACCCCTCCACTTT	CASSIARRGTTYNSPLHF
few	13	TRBJ1-1	.	TRBV2	TGTGCCAGCAGTGAAAGTGCAGGGGTGAGTGCTTTCTTT	CASSESAGVSAFF
.	15	TRBJ2-5	TRBD2	TRBV11-2	TGTGCCAGCAGCGTATCTAGCGGGAGAGGAGAGACCCAGTACTTC	CASSVSSGRGETQYF
.	16	TRBJ2-2	.	TRBV14	TGTGCCAGCAGCCAGGGACTCCGTCGTTGGACCGGGGAGCTGTTTTTT	CASSQGLRRWTGELFF
.	12	TRBJ2-1	.	TRBV30	TGTGCCTGGAGTGAACTAGTGAATGAGCAGTTCTTC	CAWSELVNEQFF
.	17	TRBJ1-6	TRBD1	TRBV9	TGTGCCAGCAGCGCCCTGGGGACAGGGGGTTCGAATTCACCCCTCCACTTT	CASSALGTGGSNSPLHF
.	15	TRBJ1-5	.	TRBV27	TGTGCCAGCAGTCCCCGGGGTGTTTTGGGTCAGCCCCAGCATTTT	CASSPRGVLGQPQHF
.	15	TRBJ1-6	.	TRBV28	TGTGCCAGCACCGGGCCGGGACAAAGAAATTCACCCCTCCACTTT	CASTGPGQRNSPLHF
once	14	TRBJ1-1	TRBD1	TRBV7-2	TGTGCCAGCATCACGACAGGGGGAATGCCTGAAGCTTTCTTT	CASITTGGMPEAFF
.	19	TRBJ2-3	.	TRBV19	TGTGCCAGTAGTATAAACCAGAACCCCACCTCCTCTAGCACAGATACGCAGTATTTT	CASSINQNPTSSSTDTQYF
.	17	TRBJ2-2	.	TRBV14	TGTGCCAGCAGCCCCTCTTGGGGCCCTGCGAACACCGGGGAGCTGTTTTTT	CASSPSWGPANTGELFF
.	17	TRBJ2-4	TRBD1	TRBV7-2	TGTGCCAGCAGCCCGAGGACAGGGTTTGTGGCCAAAAACATTCAGTACTTC	CASSPRTGFVAKNIQYF
.	15	TRBJ2-7	TRBD2	TRBV5-4	TGTGCCAGCAGCTTGGTAGCGGGGGGGGACTTGGAGCAGTACTTC	CASSLVAGGDLEQYF
.	14	TRBJ2-4	.	TRBV6-5	TGTGCCAGCAGAACTCAGGGAGCCAAAAACATTCAGTACTTC	CASRTQGAKNIQYF
.	12	TRBJ1-5	.	TRBV3-1/TRBV3-2	TGTGCCAGCAGCTCAGTGGGAGAGCCCCAGCATTTT	CASSSVGEPQHF
.	16	TRBJ1-1	.	TRBV10-3	TGTGCCACCCAGCGGGGACAAACAGGGCTGAACACTGAAGCTTTCTTT	CATQRGQTGLNTEAFF
few	16	TRBJ1-3	TRBD1	TRBV10-3	TGTGCCATCAGTGAGGGGGACAGACTCTCTGGAAACACCATATATTTT	CAISEGDRLSGNTIYF
.	16	TRBJ2-2	TRBD1	TRBV5-1	TGCGCCAGCAGCTTGGCCCGGACAGGGGGCACCGGGGAGCTGTTTTTT	CASSLARTGGTGELFF
.	14	TRBJ1-1	.	TRBV5-1	TGCGCCAGCAGCATCCCGGGGGGAGGGACTGAAGCTTTCTTT	CASSIPGGGTEAFF
.	14	TRBJ1-1	TRBD1	TRBV2	TGTGCCAGCAGGCCCGGAACAGGGGGTCGGCTCGCTTTCTTT	CASRPGTGGRLAFF
.	17	TRBJ2-2	.	TRBV12-5	TGTGCTAGTGGTTCCCCCCAGGGTCCCGCGAACACCGGGGAGCTGTTTTTT	CASGSPQGPANTGELFF
.	15	TRBJ1-2	.	TRBV27	TGTGCCAGCAGTTTGCGGCGGTCGTATAACTATGGCTACACCTTC	CASSLRRSYNYGYTF
.	13	TRBJ1-1	TRBD1	TRBV9	TGTGCCAGCATTTCGGGGACAGGGGGGGAAGCTTTCTTT	CASISGTGGEAFF
.	13	TRBJ1-1	TRBD1	TRBV29-1	TGCAGCGTCTCCCACGGAGGGGACAGCGTCGCTTTCTTT	CSVSHGGDSVAFF
few	14	TRBJ1-1	.	TRBV28	TGTGCCAGCAGTCTCCGAAGATATTCAGGGGCCGCTTTCTTT	CASSLRRYSGAAFF
.	13	TRBJ1-1	.	TRBV28	TGTGCCAGCAGGGTGACAGGGAACACTGAAGCTTTCTTT	CASRVTGNTEAFF
.	16	TRBJ1-1	.	TRBV6-5	TGTGCCAGCAGTTTAGACACGGGGGGGCCGGGCACTGAAGCTTTCTTT	CASSLDTGGPGTEAFF
.	13	TRBJ2-1	.	TRBV7-6	TGTGCCAGCAGCTTAGTCCAGGGGGGCGAGCAGTTCTTC	CASSLVQGGEQFF
.	14	TRBJ2-1	.	TRBV5-1	TGCGCCAGCAGATTCAGGACGGCGGGCAATGAGCAGTTCTTC	CASRFRTAGNEQFF
.	14	TRBJ1-4	.	TRBV4-2	TGTGCCAGCAGCGTGGGGCAGTCTAATGAAAAACTGTTTTTT	CASSVGQSNEKLFF
.	12	TRBJ1-5	.	TRBV6-6	TGTGCCGGAGCAGATGGGAATCAGCCCCAGCATTTT	CAGADGNQPQHF
.	14	TRBJ2-1	.	TRBV19	TGTGCCAGTAGTATGGCAGTCGTCTACAATGAGCAGTTCTTC	CASSMAVVYNEQFF
.	16	TRBJ1-2	.	TRBV6-1	TGTGCCAGCAGTGAGGTCGGCACGCGGCGAAACTATGGCTACACCTTC	CASSEVGTRRNYGYTF
.	13	TRBJ2-1	.	TRBV6-2/TRBV6-3	TGTGCCAGCAGTTACGTTCAGGGCAATGAGCAGTTCTTC	CASSYVQGNEQFF
.	16	TRBJ2-7	.	TRBV5-6	TGTGCCAGCAGCTTCTTCGAAGTGGGGGGATCTTACGAGCAGTACTTC	CASSFFEVGGSYEQYF
.	13	TRBJ1-5	.	TRBV6-1	TGTGCCAGCAGTGAAGCTCAGGGTTTGACCCAGCATTTT	CASSEAQGLTQHF
.	14	TRBJ2-3	TRBD1	TRBV27	TGTGCCAGCAGGCCGGGACAGGGAGCAGATACGCAGTATTTT	CASRPGQGADTQYF
.	13	TRBJ1-2	TRBD1	TRBV6-5	TGTGCCAGCAGACCCGGGACAGCTTATGGCTACACCTTC	CASRPGTAYGYTF
.	16	TRBJ2-1	TRBD2	TRBV5-1	TGCGCCAGCAGCTTAAGGACTAGCGGGAGGGCCAATGAGCAGTTCTTC	CASSLRTSGRANEQFF
once	12	TRBJ1-2	.	TRBV28	TGTGCCAGCAGTGTTGCAGGGAGGCCTAACACCTTC	CASSVAGRPNTF
once	19	TRBJ1-5	.	TRBV12-2	TGTGCAAGTCGCATCTCAAGGACAGGCCTCGCGTGTAGGGATCAGCCCCAGCATTTT	CASRISRTGLACRDQPQHF
.	15	TRBJ1-1	TRBD1	TRBV10-1	TGCGCCAGCAGTGAACTGACAGGGATGGAGACTGAAGCTTTCTTT	CASSELTGMETEAFF
.	17	TRBJ2-2	TRBD2	TRBV4-2	TGTGCCAGCAGCCAAGATACGGGGGACTACTCCACCGGGGAGCTGTTTTTT	CASSQDTGDYSTGELFF
once	17	TRBJ2-2	.	TRBV18	TGTGCCAGCTCACCACGAAATACGGCGAGGGCCACCGGGGAGCTGTTTTTT	CASSPRNTARATGELFF
.	14	TRBJ2-3	TRBD1	TRBV5-1	TGCGCCAGCAGCCGGGACAGGGGTGGAGATACGCAGTATTTT	CASSRDRGGDTQYF
once	14	TRBJ1-5	.	TRBV2	TGTGCCAGCAGTGAAACAAGGAGACCTGAGTCCCAGCATTTT	CASSETRRPESQHF
.	14	TRBJ1-6	.	TRBV28	TGTGCCAGCAGGAAAACAGGGTTTTATCCACCCCTCCACTTT	CASRKTGFYPPLHF